A single TCR beta chain is shown here with its context. Assay used: immunoSEQ multiplex PCR; TCRdb lists only in-frame clones, some missing. The top ten hold 5% to 8% of the sample, which has about 120,000 clones, about 85% seen once. The data were obtained in a study of blood T cell repertoires in COVID-19. The CDR3 is made up of 19 amino acids. CDR1 is SGHTA, CDR2 FQGNSA, per germline. Unmatched junction bases numbered 21, after V lost 5 bases and J lost 5 bases. This TCR derives from an older man with active or convalescent COVID-19. The genes are TRBV7-2 and TRBJ2-1; 7 bases agree with TRBD2. Material: peripheral blood. The CDR3 sequence: CASSNFKVPGRGDDNEQFF. As DNA, the CDR3 is TGTGCCAGCAGCAATTTTAAGGTGCCGGGACGGGGGGACGACAATGAGCAGTTCTTC.